This paragraph reports one TCR beta chain. The data originate from a study of T cell changes during pregnancy in multiple sclerosis. The data were produced by immunoSEQ multiplex PCR, yet TCRdb's version contains in-frame clones alone and is incomplete. The data hold 50,000 or so clones, with 91% observed a single time. The source was CD8+ T cells from peripheral blood mononuclear cells, collected after pregnancy. This receptor was obtained from a female donor with multiple sclerosis, enrolled in a pregnancy study.

The CDR3 DNA follows: TGTGCCAGCAGCATCGGGACAGGGGTCTATGGCTACACCTTC. Translation: CASSIGTGVYGYTF. The chain has TRBV11-2 and TRBJ1-2; TRBD1 agrees at 10 bases. V lost 5 bases to trimming and J lost 4 bases; unmatched junction nucleotides: 4. Germline CDR1 SGHAT, CDR2 FQNNGV. The CDR3 runs to 14 residues.